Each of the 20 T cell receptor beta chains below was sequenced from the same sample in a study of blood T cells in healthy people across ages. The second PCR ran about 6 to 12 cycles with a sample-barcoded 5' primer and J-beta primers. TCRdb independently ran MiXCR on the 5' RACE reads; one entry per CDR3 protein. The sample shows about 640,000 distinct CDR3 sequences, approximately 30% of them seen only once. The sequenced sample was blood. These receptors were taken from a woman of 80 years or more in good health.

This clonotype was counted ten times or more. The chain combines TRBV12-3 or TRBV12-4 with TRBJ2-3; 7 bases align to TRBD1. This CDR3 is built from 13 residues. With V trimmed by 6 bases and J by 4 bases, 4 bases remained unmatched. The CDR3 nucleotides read TGTGCCAGCAGCCGAGACAGGGCAGATACGCAGTATTTT. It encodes CASSRDRADTQYF.

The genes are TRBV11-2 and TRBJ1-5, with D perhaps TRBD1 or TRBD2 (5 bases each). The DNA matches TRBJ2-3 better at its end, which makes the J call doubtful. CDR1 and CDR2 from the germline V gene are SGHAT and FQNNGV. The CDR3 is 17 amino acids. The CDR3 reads CASSSTGTIYSNQPQYF. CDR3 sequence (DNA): TGTGCCAGCAGCTCAACCGGGACCATCTATAGCAATCAGCCCCAGTATTTT.

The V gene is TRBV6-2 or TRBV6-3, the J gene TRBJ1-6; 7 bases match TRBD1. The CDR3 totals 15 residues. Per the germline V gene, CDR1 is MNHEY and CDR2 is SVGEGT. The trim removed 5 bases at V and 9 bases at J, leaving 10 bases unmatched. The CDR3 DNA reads TGTGCCAGCAGTCACGACAGGGCTCGAACTTCACCCCTCCACTTT. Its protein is CASSHDRARTSPLHF.

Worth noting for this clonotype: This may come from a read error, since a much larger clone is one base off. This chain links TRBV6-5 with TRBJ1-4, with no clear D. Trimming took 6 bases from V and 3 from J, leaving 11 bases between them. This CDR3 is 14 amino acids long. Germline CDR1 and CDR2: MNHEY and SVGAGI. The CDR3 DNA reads TGTGCCAGCAGCGTCGGTTCGGCTAATGAAAAACTGTTTTTT. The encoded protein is CASSVGSANEKLFF.

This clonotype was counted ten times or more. Here the CDR3 DNA reads TGTGCCAGCAGCCACCCCGGGAAATCCTACAATGAGCAGTTCTTC. Encoded protein: CASSHPGKSYNEQFF. V and J are TRBV7-9 and TRBJ2-1; TRBD2 might be the D (5 bases). Germline V gene lookup returns CDR1 SEHNR and CDR2 FQNEAQ (reference sequence). There are 15 residues in the CDR3. The V end lost 5 bases, the J end lost 1 base, and 12 bases lay between the germline ends. The full variable domain, with the rest looked up from reference TRBV7-9 and TRBJ2-1, is DTGVSQNPRHKITKRGQNVTFRCDPISEHNRLYWYRQTLGQGPEFLTYFQNEAQLEKSRLLSDRFSAERPKGSFSTLEIQRTEQGDSAMYLCASSHPGKSYNEQFFGPGTRLTVL.

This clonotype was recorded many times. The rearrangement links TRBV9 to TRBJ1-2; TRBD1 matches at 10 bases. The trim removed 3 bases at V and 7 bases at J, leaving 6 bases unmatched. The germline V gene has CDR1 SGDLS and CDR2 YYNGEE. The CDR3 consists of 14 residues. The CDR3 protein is CASSARQGARGYTF. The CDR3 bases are TGTGCCAGCAGCGCTCGACAGGGGGCTCGTGGCTACACCTTC.

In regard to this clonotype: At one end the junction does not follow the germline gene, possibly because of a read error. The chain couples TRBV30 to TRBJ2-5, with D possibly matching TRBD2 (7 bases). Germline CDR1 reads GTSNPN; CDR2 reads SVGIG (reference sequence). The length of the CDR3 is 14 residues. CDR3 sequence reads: CVWSVPGGLETQYF. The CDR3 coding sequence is TGTGTCTGGAGTGTCCCCGGGGGGCTAGAGACCCAGTACTTC.

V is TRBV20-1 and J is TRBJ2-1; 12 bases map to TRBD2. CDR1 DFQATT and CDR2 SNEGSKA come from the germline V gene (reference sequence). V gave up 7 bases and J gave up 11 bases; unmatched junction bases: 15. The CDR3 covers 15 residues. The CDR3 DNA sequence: TGCAGTGGACTAGCGGGGGTGGGACGAACCTACAAGCAGTTCTTC. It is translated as CSGLAGVGRTYKQFF.

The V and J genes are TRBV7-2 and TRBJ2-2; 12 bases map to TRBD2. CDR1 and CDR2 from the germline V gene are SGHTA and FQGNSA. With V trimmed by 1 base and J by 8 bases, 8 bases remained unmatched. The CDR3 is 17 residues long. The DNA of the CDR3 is TGTGCCAGCAGCTTAGATCGGCTAGCGGGGGGGCCTGGGGAGCTGTTTTTT. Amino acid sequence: CASSLDRLAGGPGELFF.

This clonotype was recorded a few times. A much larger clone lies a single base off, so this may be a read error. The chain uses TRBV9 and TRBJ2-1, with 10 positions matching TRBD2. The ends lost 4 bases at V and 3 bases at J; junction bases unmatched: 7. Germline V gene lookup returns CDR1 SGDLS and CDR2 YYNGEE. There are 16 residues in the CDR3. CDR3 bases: TGTGCCAGCAGCCTCAGACTAGCGGGCCTCTACAATGAGCAGTTCTTC. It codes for CASSLRLAGLYNEQFF.

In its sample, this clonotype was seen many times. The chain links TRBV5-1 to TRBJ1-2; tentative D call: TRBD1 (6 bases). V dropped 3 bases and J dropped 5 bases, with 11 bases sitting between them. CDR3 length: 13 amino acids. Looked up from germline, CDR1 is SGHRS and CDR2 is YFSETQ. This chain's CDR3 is CASSSGGIYGYTF. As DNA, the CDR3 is TGCGCCAGCAGCTCGGGGGGCATTTATGGCTACACCTTC.

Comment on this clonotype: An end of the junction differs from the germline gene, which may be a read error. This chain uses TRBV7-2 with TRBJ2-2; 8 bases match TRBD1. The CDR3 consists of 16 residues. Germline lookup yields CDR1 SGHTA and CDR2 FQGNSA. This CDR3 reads CASRRRTGMFTGELCF. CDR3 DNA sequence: TGTGCCAGCAGGCGCCGGACAGGGATGTTCACCGGGGAGCTGTGTTTT.

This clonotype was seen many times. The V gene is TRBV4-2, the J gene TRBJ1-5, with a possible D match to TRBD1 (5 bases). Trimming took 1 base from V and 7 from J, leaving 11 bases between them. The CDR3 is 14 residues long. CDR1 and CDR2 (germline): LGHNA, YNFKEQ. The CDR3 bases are TGTGCCAGCAGCCAAGGCAGGGACGGGCAGCCCCAGCATTTT. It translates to CASSQGRDGQPQHF.

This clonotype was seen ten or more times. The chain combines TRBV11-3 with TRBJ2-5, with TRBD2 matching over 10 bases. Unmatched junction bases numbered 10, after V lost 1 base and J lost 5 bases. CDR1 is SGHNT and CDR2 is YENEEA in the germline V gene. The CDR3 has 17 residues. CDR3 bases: TGTGCCAGCAGCTTAGGTACCCTAGCGGGGGCGGCTGAGACCCAGTACTTC. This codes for CASSLGTLAGAAETQYF.

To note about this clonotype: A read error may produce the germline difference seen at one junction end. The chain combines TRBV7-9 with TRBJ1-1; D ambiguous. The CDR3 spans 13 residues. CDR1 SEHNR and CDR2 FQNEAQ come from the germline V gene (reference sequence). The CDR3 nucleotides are TGTGCCAGCAGCTTACTCGCGAACATTGAAGCTTTCTTT. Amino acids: CASSLLANIEAFF.

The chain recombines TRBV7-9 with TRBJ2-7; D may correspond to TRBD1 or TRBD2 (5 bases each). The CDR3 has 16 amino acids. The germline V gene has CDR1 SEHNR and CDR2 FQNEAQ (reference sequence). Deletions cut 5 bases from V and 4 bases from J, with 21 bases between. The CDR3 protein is CASSRRGSAGLYEQYF. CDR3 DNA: TGTGCCAGCAGCCGTCGGGGTTCGGCAGGGTTATACGAGCAGTACTTC.

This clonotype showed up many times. The CDR3 sequence is CASSFSGIGEQFF. CDR3 bases: TGTGCCAGCAGCTTCTCAGGGATCGGTGAGCAGTTCTTC. V usage is TRBV11-2 and J usage is TRBJ2-1, with a possible D match to TRBD1 (5 bases). The length of the CDR3 is 13 residues. Germline V gene lookup returns CDR1 SGHAT and CDR2 FQNNGV. V was clipped by 3 bases and J by 9 bases, with 12 bases between them.

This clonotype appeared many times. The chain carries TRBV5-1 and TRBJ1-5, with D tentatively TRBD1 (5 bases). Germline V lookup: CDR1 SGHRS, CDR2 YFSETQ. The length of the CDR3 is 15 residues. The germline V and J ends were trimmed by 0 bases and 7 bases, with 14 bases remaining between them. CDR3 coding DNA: TGCGCCAGCAGCTTGGCCGGCAGGGATGAACAGCCCCAGCATTTT. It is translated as CASSLAGRDEQPQHF.

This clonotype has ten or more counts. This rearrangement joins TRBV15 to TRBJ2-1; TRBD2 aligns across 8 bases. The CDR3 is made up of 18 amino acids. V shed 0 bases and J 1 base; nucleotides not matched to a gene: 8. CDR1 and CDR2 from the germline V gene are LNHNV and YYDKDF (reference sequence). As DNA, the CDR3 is TGTGCCACCAGCAGAGATTTTAGCGGGGCTACATCCTACAATGAGCAGTTCTTC. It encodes CATSRDFSGATSYNEQFF.

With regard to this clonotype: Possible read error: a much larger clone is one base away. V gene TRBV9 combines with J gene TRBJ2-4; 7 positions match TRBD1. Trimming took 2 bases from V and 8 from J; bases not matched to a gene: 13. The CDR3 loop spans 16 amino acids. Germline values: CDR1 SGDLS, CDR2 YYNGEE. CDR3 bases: TGTGCCAGCAGCGTGAGGGACAGCGGATTCGGTGACATTCAGTACTTC. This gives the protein CASSVRDSGFGDIQYF.